This TCR beta chain was identified in a study of shared clonotypes between healthy human individuals. Findings and limits, study-wide: In this cohort, only blood was sampled, and tissue repertoires likely differ.

The table lists this clone with a count of one. Its specificity is not known. Some clones are missing from TCRdb's copy, which holds only in-frame ones; the method was immunoSEQ multiplex PCR. Of roughly 2.4 million clones in the sample, 95% were seen once. This CDR3 is built from 14 residues. The V gene lost 6 bases and the J gene lost 4 bases, with 15 bases spanning the gap. CDR1 and CDR2 from the germline V gene are KGHSH and LQKENI. Sequencing used naive CD4+ T cells sorted from blood. Specified subset: CD45RA+ positively selected. The receptor was isolated from a man in his late teens or twenties in good health. The chain employs TRBV18 and TRBJ1-2; D gene uncertain. CDR3: CASSLGTEAYGYTF. The CDR3 DNA follows: TGTGCCAGCTCGCTAGGCACGGAGGCCTATGGCTACACCTTC.